This is a list of T cell receptor beta chains from one sample in a study of neurological immune-mediated disorders. TCRdb re-analysed the 5' RACE reads in MiXCR, keeping a single row per CDR3 protein. The sample includes approximately 15,000 distinct CDR3 sequences, about a fifth of them seen just once. Sequencing was done on a sample of PBMCs. The source of these receptors is a man aged 50 to 59 in good health. Each CDR3 is given with its conserved first and last residue. D genes are given only for firm matches. The listing skips clone size in some rows; elsewhere it reads once, few, many or a size class.

abundance: many; v_gene: TRBV14; j_gene: TRBJ2-7; d_gene: -; CDR3aa: CASSQNRGGEQYF; CDR3nt: TGTGCCAGCAGCCAAAACAGGGGAGGCGAGCAGTACTTC
abundance: -; v_gene: TRBV5-1; j_gene: TRBJ2-2; d_gene: -; CDR3aa: CASNLVQGRTGELFF; CDR3nt: TGCGCCAGCAATCTTGTCCAGGGTCGGACCGGGGAGCTGTTTTTT
abundance: few; v_gene: TRBV30; j_gene: TRBJ2-1; d_gene: TRBD2; CDR3aa: CAWSGLAGRNEQFF; CDR3nt: TGTGCCTGGAGTGGACTAGCGGGACGCAATGAGCAGTTCTTC
abundance: medium-sized; v_gene: TRBV7-2; j_gene: TRBJ2-1; d_gene: TRBD1; CDR3aa: CASSFGGTGGGEQFF; CDR3nt: TGTGCCAGCAGCTTCGGCGGGACAGGGGGCGGCGAGCAGTTCTTC
abundance: -; v_gene: TRBV29-1; j_gene: TRBJ2-7; d_gene: -; CDR3aa: CSVEGAGAAEQYF; CDR3nt: TGCAGCGTTGAAGGTGCGGGGGCAGCCGAGCAGTACTTC
abundance: many; v_gene: TRBV28; j_gene: TRBJ2-1; d_gene: -; CDR3aa: CASSSPGLRLDEQFF; CDR3nt: TGTGCCAGCAGTTCCCCGGGACTTCGTTTGGATGAGCAGTTCTTC
abundance: many; v_gene: TRBV2; j_gene: TRBJ2-7; d_gene: -; CDR3aa: CASQLQGNEQYF; CDR3nt: TGTGCCAGCCAATTACAGGGTAACGAGCAGTACTTC
abundance: many; v_gene: TRBV27; j_gene: TRBJ2-7; d_gene: -; CDR3aa: CASSSGVEQYF; CDR3nt: TGTGCCAGCAGTTCCGGGGTCGAGCAGTACTTC
abundance: -; v_gene: TRBV28; j_gene: TRBJ1-5; d_gene: -; CDR3aa: CASSPAQGGNKPQHF; CDR3nt: TGTGCCAGCAGCCCCGCGCAGGGCGGAAATAAGCCCCAGCATTTT
abundance: many; v_gene: TRBV28; j_gene: TRBJ1-2; d_gene: -; CDR3aa: CASRPGTVLRGYTF; CDR3nt: TGTGCCAGCAGACCGGGGACGGTCCTTCGGGGCTACACCTTC
abundance: -; v_gene: TRBV6-2/TRBV6-3; j_gene: TRBJ1-5; d_gene: -; CDR3aa: CASRDGAYSNQPQHF; CDR3nt: TGTGCCAGCAGGGACGGAGCCTATAGCAATCAGCCCCAGCATTTT
abundance: -; v_gene: TRBV28; j_gene: TRBJ2-2; d_gene: -; CDR3aa: CASSLLGPTGELFF; CDR3nt: TGTGCCAGCAGTTTATTAGGACCGACCGGGGAGCTGTTTTTT
abundance: many; v_gene: TRBV5-1; j_gene: TRBJ2-7; d_gene: TRBD2; CDR3aa: CASSLAREDYEQYF; CDR3nt: TGCGCCAGCAGCTTGGCCCGGGAGGACTACGAGCAGTACTTC
abundance: once; v_gene: TRBV29-1; j_gene: TRBJ2-1; d_gene: TRBD2; CDR3aa: CSVRRFSGDYNEQFF; CDR3nt: TGCAGCGTGAGGAGGTTTAGCGGGGACTACAATGAGCAGTTCTTC
abundance: few; v_gene: TRBV4-2; j_gene: TRBJ2-1; d_gene: -; CDR3aa: CASSHPGLGSLGINEQFF; CDR3nt: TGTGCCAGCAGCCACCCGGGGCTGGGGTCCTTGGGGATAAATGAGCAGTTCTTC
abundance: -; v_gene: TRBV7-2; j_gene: TRBJ2-1; d_gene: -; CDR3aa: CASSQAYNEQFF; CDR3nt: TGTGCCAGCAGCCAAGCCTACAATGAGCAGTTCTTC
abundance: many; v_gene: TRBV19; j_gene: TRBJ2-5; d_gene: -; CDR3aa: CASSMGGAHQETQYF; CDR3nt: TGTGCCAGTTCCATGGGGGGAGCACACCAAGAGACCCAGTACTTC
abundance: many; v_gene: TRBV3-1; j_gene: TRBJ2-1; d_gene: TRBD2; CDR3aa: CASSHRTSGMGEFF; CDR3nt: TGTGCCAGCAGCCATAGGACTAGCGGGATGGGTGAGTTCTTC
abundance: many; v_gene: TRBV20-1; j_gene: TRBJ2-2; d_gene: TRBD1; CDR3aa: CSARRDRGTGTGELFF; CDR3nt: TGCAGTGCTAGACGGGACAGGGGGACGGGGACCGGGGAGCTGTTTTTT
abundance: many; v_gene: TRBV5-1; j_gene: TRBJ1-1; d_gene: -; CDR3aa: CASSFDRRGTEAFF; CDR3nt: TGCGCCAGCAGCTTTGACAGGAGAGGGACTGAAGCTTTCTTT
abundance: medium-sized; v_gene: TRBV5-1; j_gene: TRBJ2-6; d_gene: -; CDR3aa: CASSLAGSVPGSSGANVLTF; CDR3nt: TGCGCCAGCAGCTTGGCCGGTAGCGTCCCGGGGAGTTCTGGGGCCAACGTCCTGACTTTC
abundance: -; v_gene: TRBV5-1; j_gene: TRBJ2-5; d_gene: -; CDR3aa: CASSLGVFRKTQYF; CDR3nt: TGCGCCAGCAGCTTGGGGGTATTCCGGAAGACCCAGTACTTC
abundance: many; v_gene: TRBV24-1; j_gene: TRBJ1-5; d_gene: TRBD1; CDR3aa: CATSDGQGTNQPQHF; CDR3nt: TGTGCCACCAGTGATGGACAGGGCACAAATCAGCCCCAGCATTTT
abundance: many; v_gene: TRBV20-1; j_gene: TRBJ2-2; d_gene: TRBD2; CDR3aa: CSAVLAGRVGELFF; CDR3nt: TGCAGTGCTGTACTAGCGGGAAGGGTCGGGGAGCTGTTTTTT
abundance: medium-sized; v_gene: TRBV29-1; j_gene: TRBJ1-5; d_gene: -; CDR3aa: CSVAEGGTNQPQHF; CDR3nt: TGCAGCGTTGCGGAGGGGGGCACCAATCAGCCCCAGCATTTT
abundance: -; v_gene: TRBV2; j_gene: TRBJ2-5; d_gene: TRBD1; CDR3aa: CASSSGQGETQYF; CDR3nt: TGTGCCAGCAGTTCGGGACAGGGAGAGACCCAGTACTTC
abundance: -; v_gene: TRBV11-1; j_gene: TRBJ2-5; d_gene: -; CDR3aa: CASSPLLETTQYF; CDR3nt: TGTGCCAGCAGCCCCCTACTCGAAACGACCCAGTACTTC
abundance: many; v_gene: TRBV18; j_gene: TRBJ1-6; d_gene: TRBD1; CDR3aa: CASSPRDSTDPLHF; CDR3nt: TGTGCCAGCTCACCACGGGACAGCACAGACCCCCTCCACTTT
abundance: many; v_gene: TRBV20-1; j_gene: TRBJ2-2; d_gene: TRBD1; CDR3aa: CSARGTVVTGELFF; CDR3nt: TGCAGTGCAAGGGGGACAGTGGTCACCGGGGAGCTGTTTTTT
abundance: many; v_gene: TRBV18; j_gene: TRBJ2-7; d_gene: -; CDR3aa: CASSPTGFYNEQYF; CDR3nt: TGTGCCAGCTCACCAACAGGGTTCTATAACGAGCAGTACTTC
abundance: medium-sized; v_gene: TRBV7-2; j_gene: TRBJ2-2; d_gene: -; CDR3aa: CASSSRDPAPGELFF; CDR3nt: TGTGCCAGCAGCTCCCGGGACCCCGCCCCCGGGGAGCTGTTTTTT
abundance: -; v_gene: TRBV7-8; j_gene: TRBJ2-7; d_gene: TRBD2; CDR3aa: CASSHLAGENYEQYF; CDR3nt: TGTGCCAGCAGCCATCTAGCGGGAGAGAACTACGAGCAGTACTTC
abundance: many; v_gene: TRBV20-1; j_gene: TRBJ2-7; d_gene: -; CDR3aa: CSASVPPLYEQYF; CDR3nt: TGCAGTGCTAGTGTTCCTCCGCTCTACGAGCAGTACTTC
abundance: medium-sized; v_gene: TRBV4-1; j_gene: TRBJ2-3; d_gene: -; CDR3aa: CASSQDSAVTDTQYF; CDR3nt: TGCGCCAGCAGCCAAGACTCGGCGGTTACAGATACGCAGTATTTT
abundance: few; v_gene: TRBV12-3/TRBV12-4; j_gene: TRBJ2-2; d_gene: -; CDR3aa: CASSLNGFDTGELFF; CDR3nt: TGTGCCAGCAGTTTAAATGGGTTCGACACCGGGGAGCTGTTTTTT
abundance: many; v_gene: TRBV5-1; j_gene: TRBJ2-5; d_gene: -; CDR3aa: CASSLEGRKETQYF; CDR3nt: TGCGCCAGCAGCTTGGAAGGCAGAAAAGAGACCCAGTACTTC
abundance: many; v_gene: TRBV20-1; j_gene: TRBJ2-3; d_gene: -; CDR3aa: CSAKAPSTDTQYF; CDR3nt: TGCAGTGCGAAGGCTCCTAGCACAGATACGCAGTATTTT
abundance: many; v_gene: TRBV12-3/TRBV12-4; j_gene: TRBJ2-1; d_gene: TRBD2; CDR3aa: CASSILAGGANEQFF; CDR3nt: TGTGCCAGCAGTATACTAGCGGGAGGTGCTAATGAGCAGTTCTTC
abundance: few; v_gene: TRBV7-2; j_gene: TRBJ1-1; d_gene: -; CDR3aa: CASSLAGHHTEAFF; CDR3nt: TGTGCCAGCAGCTTAGCGGGACACCACACTGAAGCTTTCTTT
abundance: few; v_gene: TRBV27; j_gene: TRBJ2-3; d_gene: -; CDR3aa: CASSLSWTGGLLAGGSTDTQYF; CDR3nt: TGTGCCAGCAGTTTATCGTGGACAGGGGGCTTACTAGCGGGAGGATCCACAGATACGCAGTATTTT
abundance: many; v_gene: TRBV5-1; j_gene: TRBJ2-1; d_gene: TRBD2; CDR3aa: CASSPRGVGNEQFF; CDR3nt: TGCGCCAGCAGCCCTCGGGGGGTAGGTAATGAGCAGTTCTTC
abundance: many; v_gene: TRBV28; j_gene: TRBJ2-3; d_gene: -; CDR3aa: CASRTPPDTQYF; CDR3nt: TGTGCCAGCAGGACCCCGCCGGATACGCAGTATTTT
abundance: -; v_gene: TRBV28; j_gene: TRBJ2-3; d_gene: -; CDR3aa: CASSLGVLDAQYF; CDR3nt: TGTGCCAGCAGTTTAGGCGTACTAGACGCGCAGTATTTT
abundance: many; v_gene: TRBV20-1; j_gene: TRBJ2-7; d_gene: -; CDR3aa: CSARDGTAYEQYF; CDR3nt: TGCAGTGCTAGAGATGGGACCGCTTACGAGCAGTACTTC
abundance: many; v_gene: TRBV5-1; j_gene: TRBJ2-2; d_gene: TRBD1; CDR3aa: CASSHRDRASGELFF; CDR3nt: TGCGCCAGCAGCCACCGGGACAGGGCTTCCGGGGAGCTGTTTTTT
abundance: many; v_gene: TRBV5-1; j_gene: TRBJ2-1; d_gene: -; CDR3aa: CASSTSGLGNEQFF; CDR3nt: TGCGCCAGCAGCACATCCGGGCTTGGCAATGAGCAGTTCTTC
abundance: -; v_gene: TRBV19; j_gene: TRBJ2-1; d_gene: -; CDR3aa: CASSGNSFTFDEQFF; CDR3nt: TGTGCCAGTAGCGGTAACTCCTTTACCTTTGATGAGCAGTTCTTC
abundance: medium-sized; v_gene: TRBV20-1; j_gene: TRBJ2-7; d_gene: -; CDR3aa: CSAASPGRYEQYF; CDR3nt: TGCAGTGCTGCCTCGCCGGGCCGATACGAGCAGTACTTC
abundance: -; v_gene: TRBV7-9; j_gene: TRBJ2-1; d_gene: -; CDR3aa: CASSPKDEQFF; CDR3nt: TGTGCCAGCAGCCCCAAAGATGAGCAGTTCTTC
abundance: many; v_gene: TRBV3-1; j_gene: TRBJ2-3; d_gene: TRBD2; CDR3aa: CASSASGSRADTQYF; CDR3nt: TGTGCCAGCAGCGCAAGCGGGAGTAGGGCAGATACGCAGTATTTT
abundance: many; v_gene: TRBV29-1; j_gene: TRBJ2-4; d_gene: -; CDR3aa: CSVRNRAKNIQYF; CDR3nt: TGCAGCGTTCGAAACAGAGCCAAAAACATTCAGTACTTC
abundance: -; v_gene: TRBV9; j_gene: TRBJ2-5; d_gene: TRBD1; CDR3aa: CASSRGDSSSTQYF; CDR3nt: TGTGCCAGCTCCCGAGGGGACAGTTCGTCGACCCAGTACTTC
abundance: many; v_gene: TRBV20-1; j_gene: TRBJ2-1; d_gene: TRBD2; CDR3aa: CSASLPSGRRTNEQFF; CDR3nt: TGCAGTGCTAGCCTACCTAGCGGGAGACGGACGAATGAGCAGTTCTTC
abundance: many; v_gene: TRBV20-1; j_gene: TRBJ1-1; d_gene: -; CDR3aa: CSAREGHMNTEAFF; CDR3nt: TGCAGTGCTAGAGAGGGACATATGAACACTGAAGCTTTCTTT